The present T cell receptor beta chain was sequenced within a study of blood T cells in healthy people across ages. Study observations and caveats: A greater number of naive CD4+ cells and higher diversity distinguished long-lived donors from aged donors. No one knew whether donors had CMV, which possibly confounded expanded clonotype changes. Getting older went along with TCR beta diversity per million T cells dropping roughly linearly.

The CDR3 is 15 residues long. J lost 2 bases, V lost 5 bases, and 6 bases had no gene match. Remarks on this clonotype: The antigen is unknown.

Peripheral blood from each donor was collected in a volume of roughly 9.2 milliliters. Primed by a sample-barcoded 5' primer and a J-beta primer mix, a second PCR proceeded for 7 to 11 cycles. TCRdb ran MiXCR on the 5' RACE reads and lists one entry per CDR3 protein. This repertoire shows some 1.6 million distinct CDR3 sequences, about 31% found once; its top ten account for around 10%. The material sequenced was blood. This clonotype was obtained from a woman younger than 45 in good health. The chain carries TRBV12-3 or TRBV12-4 and TRBJ2-1, with 7 nucleotides matching TRBD2. This CDR3 is CASSLESGAYNEQFF. CDR3 bases: TGTGCCAGCAGTCTCGAGAGCGGGGCCTACAATGAGCAGTTCTTC.